This TCR beta chain was captured by sequencing in a study of radiation and T cells in renal cell carcinoma. The time point is: blood 2 weeks post-SBRT. Specified treatment: 15 Gy SBRT to primary tumor, nephrectomy 4 weeks later. Blood was sampled at baseline, 2 weeks and 4 weeks after SBRT. The patient's renal cell carcinoma had clear cell pathology. Study-wide points: Pretreatment tumor biopsies were lacking, so baseline clonotypes are unknown. Top tumor clonotypes rose in blood 2 weeks post-radiation, then contracted.

Germline values: CDR1 SGHKS, CDR2 YYEKEE (reference sequence). The CDR3 extends over 15 amino acids. J gave up 3 bases and V 4 bases, and 6 bases lay outside the gene matches. Only one count was recorded for this clone. No antigen is known for it. Using immunoSEQ multiplex PCR, the repertoire was profiled, and TCRdb retains in-frame clones only, with some absent. This sample has more than 95,000 clones, with around 85% found just once. This material consisted of blood, taken from a patient whose treatment included radiotherapy and nephrectomy. The clonotype originates from a middle-aged man with renal cell carcinoma. The V gene is TRBV5-5, the J gene TRBJ1-2; 10 nucleotides agree with TRBD1. The CDR3 DNA is TGTGCCAGCAGCACAAGACAGGGGGCGGACTATGGCTACACCTTC. It yields the protein CASSTRQGADYGYTF.